Each of the 2 T cell receptor beta chains below was sequenced from the same sample in a study of cytomegalovirus exposure and HLA in healthy donors. PCR involved 60 Vbeta and 13 Jbeta primers. Sequenced by immunoSEQ multiplex PCR; TCRdb stores in-frame clones only, minus some. This table holds about 110,000 clones, 75% to 80% found once. The material sequenced was PBMCs. Source of these receptors: a woman aged 25 to 45 in good health and CMV-seronegative.

The V and J genes are TRBV6-5 and TRBJ1-5; 7 positions match TRBD1. The length of the CDR3 is 14 residues. Looked up from germline, CDR1 is MNHEY and CDR2 is SVGAGI. V was pared by 5 bases and J by 5 bases, with 6 bases of the junction left unmatched. The CDR3 loop is CASSLQGWDQPQHF. The CDR3 DNA sequence: TGTGCCAGCAGTCTACAGGGGTGGGATCAGCCCCAGCATTTT.

The chain carries TRBV5-1 and TRBJ2-3, with 9 bases lining up with TRBD1. The CDR3 has 15 amino acids. V dropped 5 bases and J dropped 5; count of bases not matched to a gene: 9. Germline CDR1 reads SGHRS; CDR2 reads YFSETQ. In DNA form, the CDR3 reads TGCGCCAGCAGGACACAGGGGGCTGTCGTAGATACGCAGTATTTT. Translation: CASRTQGAVVDTQYF. Full variable domain (rest looked up from reference TRBV5-1 and TRBJ2-3): KAGVTQTPRYLIKTRGQQVTLSCSPISGHRSVSWYQQTPGQGLQFLFEYFSETQRNKGNFPGRFSGRQFSNSRSEMNVSTLELGDSALYLCASRTQGAVVDTQYFGPGTRLTVL.